This TCR beta chain was sequenced for a study of technical replicates of blood from a few donors. Sequencing used immunoSEQ multiplex PCR; TCRdb keeps in-frame clones, though not all of them. The profile covers 60,000 to 85,000 clones, with about 94% appearing a single time and 0.39% taken by the ten largest. Per the germline V gene, CDR1 is SGDLS and CDR2 is YYNGEE. The CDR3 has 15 residues. With V trimmed by 2 bases and J by 4 bases, 1 base remained unmatched. This clone was picked up a small number of times. The sample contains more than one DNA sequence encoding this CDR3. The source material was T cells isolated from PBMCs. This chain joins TRBV9 and TRBJ2-1; 12 nucleotides line up with TRBD2. The sequence was obtained from a human donor in good health. In DNA, the CDR3 is TGTGCCAGCAGCGTCGGACTAGCGGGATACAATGAGCAGTTCTTC. This translates into CASSVGLAGYNEQFF.